The 28 T cell receptor beta chains below all came from one sample that was sequenced in a study of lymphopenia after photon versus proton radiotherapy. Sequencing was performed with immunoSEQ multiplex PCR; in TCRdb, only in-frame clones are kept and a portion is missing. The table lists around 55,000 clones, roughly 80% of them singletons, with 2.1% in the top ten. This sample comprised peripheral blood, obtained from a patient treated with proton-based radiotherapy. Receptor source: a man aged 60 to 69 with pancreatic cancer.

The rearrangement links TRBV13 to TRBJ1-2; D perhaps matches TRBD1 (5 bases). Germline V CDR1 and CDR2: PRHDT, FYEKMQ (reference sequence). Trimming stripped 5 bases from V and 6 bases from J, with 7 bases between. The CDR3 extends over 11 amino acids. For the CDR3, the DNA is TGTGCCAGCAGCCTGGGGGATGGCTACACCTTC. It codes for CASSLGDGYTF.

The rearrangement joins TRBV4-2 to TRBJ2-3; D gene ambiguous. Germline V gene data show CDR1 as LGHNA and CDR2 as YNFKEQ. The CDR3 contains 16 residues. Trimming removed 4 bases at V and 2 bases at J, with 16 bases between. CDR3 protein: CASSPVFSGTTDTQYF. The CDR3 nucleotides are TGTGCCAGCAGCCCTGTGTTTTCTGGAACCACAGATACGCAGTATTTT.

This chain uses TRBV6-6 with TRBJ2-7, with 11 bases fitting TRBD2. V was pared by 5 bases and J by 7 bases, with 7 bases of the junction left unmatched. The CDR3 runs to 14 residues. Per the germline V gene, CDR1 is MNHNY and CDR2 is SVGAGI (reference sequence). As DNA, the CDR3 is TGTGCCAGCAGTGGACTAGCGGGTACGAGGGAGCAGTACTTC. This codes for CASSGLAGTREQYF.

This chain links TRBV6-5 with TRBJ2-3; D is perhaps TRBD1 or TRBD2 (5 bases each). V lost 7 bases and J lost 8, with 13 bases in between. This CDR3 is 12 amino acids long. Germline loops: CDR1 MNHEY, CDR2 SVGAGI. CDR3: CASTGTAGTQYF. CDR3 in DNA: TGTGCCAGCACCGGGACCGCGGGTACGCAGTATTTT.

The rearrangement links TRBV5-1 to TRBJ2-7; 10 positions agree with TRBD2. The germline gives CDR1 SGHRS, CDR2 YFSETQ. There are 18 residues in the CDR3. The V segment lost 4 bases and the J segment 0 bases; nucleotides outside the gene matches: 13. CDR3 nucleotide sequence: TGCGCCAGCAGCCGACAACCAGCGGGAGGGACGAGCTCCTACGAGCAGTACTTC. Its translation is CASSRQPAGGTSSYEQYF.

V usage is TRBV14 and J usage is TRBJ1-2, with D uncertain. Germline assignment: CDR1 SGHDN and CDR2 FVKESK. Trimming stripped 1 base from V and 1 base from J, with 10 bases between. The CDR3 is made up of 15 amino acids. The CDR3 DNA follows: TGTGCCAGCAGCCAAGGCGTTAGACTTAACTATGGCTACACCTTC. Its translation: CASSQGVRLNYGYTF. The variable domain in full, completed from reference TRBV14 and TRBJ1-2, reads EAGVTQFPSHSVIEKGQTVTLRCDPISGHDNLYWYRRVMGKEIKFLLHFVKESKQDESGMPNNRFLAERTGGTYSTLKVQPAELEDSGVYFCASSQGVRLNYGYTFGSGTRLTVV.

The genes are TRBV28 and TRBJ2-7; 8 nucleotides line up with TRBD1. The length of the CDR3 is 16 residues. V shed 5 bases, J shed 7 bases, and the junction held 16 bases outside the gene matches. The V gene's germline CDR1 is MDHEN and CDR2 SYDVKM. DNA of the CDR3: TGTGCCAGCAGTCCCCCCACCGGGACAGGAGGTCGGGAGCAGTACTTC. This sequence encodes CASSPPTGTGGREQYF.

This clone was counted only a few times. V is TRBV6-5 and J is TRBJ2-7; tentatively, D is TRBD1 (6 bases). Trimming took off 9 bases at V and 3 bases at J, with 12 bases between the two ends. Germline assignment: CDR1 MNHEY and CDR2 SVGAGI. This CDR3 spans 12 amino acids. The CDR3 region has the DNA TGTGCCAGTACAGGGACGGACTACGAGCAGTACTTC. Translating gives CASTGTDYEQYF.

As DNA, the CDR3 is TGTGCCACCAGCAGAGCGGAGGTCCAGGGCTTGGAGACCCAGTACTTC. Its translation: CATSRAEVQGLETQYF. The genes are TRBV15 and TRBJ2-5, with D perhaps being TRBD1 or TRBD2 (5 bases each). Germline V gives CDR1 LNHNV, CDR2 YYDKDF (reference sequence). V lost 1 base and J 5 bases, leaving 17 bases between the germline ends. The CDR3 has 16 residues.

V is TRBV19 and J is TRBJ2-1; TRBD2 is a possible D gene (5 bases). Germline V gene data show CDR1 as LNHDA and CDR2 as SQIVND (reference sequence). Trimming left V 5 bases short and J 1 base short, with 15 bases between. This CDR3 is built from 16 residues. In nucleotides, the CDR3 is TGTGCCAGTAGTCAGCCCACGGGGATTTCCTACAATGAGCAGTTCTTC. It codes for CASSQPTGISYNEQFF.

This clone was seen a few times. V is TRBV25-1 and J is TRBJ1-5; a possible D gene is TRBD1 (6 bases). The CDR3 covers 14 residues. CDR1 and CDR2 (germline): MGHDK, SYGVNS. V was cut by 2 bases and J by 4 bases, with 9 bases left in between. The CDR3 is CASSEQGRNQPQHF. The CDR3 DNA reads as TGTGCCAGCAGTGAACAGGGGCGTAATCAGCCCCAGCATTTT.

V and J are TRBV6-4 and TRBJ2-5, with 7 nucleotides matching TRBD2. The ends lost 7 bases at V and 4 bases at J; junction bases unmatched: 6. CDR3 length: 13 amino acids. Germline-derived CDR1 and CDR2 are MRHNA and SNTAGT. The CDR3 protein is CASKRRELETQYF. The DNA for the CDR3 is TGTGCCAGCAAGCGGCGGGAGCTAGAGACCCAGTACTTC.

The V and J genes are TRBV30 and TRBJ1-5; D unresolved. Germline assignment: CDR1 GTSNPN and CDR2 SVGIG (reference sequence). Trimming removed 2 bases at V and 0 bases at J, with 8 bases between. The CDR3 is 14 residues long. The CDR3 loop reads CAWSPEYSNQPQHF. The DNA of the CDR3 is TGTGCCTGGAGTCCCGAATATAGCAATCAGCCCCAGCATTTT.

The chain has TRBV14 and TRBJ2-1; the match to TRBD1 covers 7 bases. V shed 5 bases and J 7 bases; nucleotides not matched to a gene: 8. CDR3 length equals 14 residues. Germline values: CDR1 SGHDN, CDR2 FVKESK. The CDR3 spells CASSLDRSLNEQFF. CDR3 coding DNA: TGTGCCAGCAGCTTGGACAGGTCCTTGAATGAGCAGTTCTTC.

This clone appeared once. The chain links TRBV2 to TRBJ1-4; tentative D call: TRBD1 (6 bases). Germline CDR1 is SNHLY and CDR2 is FYNNEI. Trimming stripped 7 bases from V and 10 bases from J, with 22 bases between. This CDR3 region has 15 residues. The CDR3 is CASMNQQGGIGKLFF. The CDR3 DNA reads TGTGCCAGCATGAATCAACAGGGAGGTATCGGAAAACTGTTTTTT.

V is TRBV23-1 and J is TRBJ2-1; tentatively, D is TRBD1 (6 bases). TRBV23-1 counts as an open reading frame of uncertain function. V was cut by 8 bases and J by 3 bases, with 23 bases left in between. The CDR3 totals 17 residues. This CDR3 is CASLQAMGQEGYNEQFF. The CDR3, as DNA: TGCGCCAGCTTGCAGGCTATGGGACAAGAGGGCTACAATGAGCAGTTCTTC.

This rearrangement joins TRBV7-2 to TRBJ2-5, with 12 bases aligning to TRBD1. Trimming removed 5 bases from V and 5 bases from J; junction bases left unmatched: 9. The V gene's germline CDR1 is SGHTA and CDR2 FQGNSA. The CDR3 is made up of 16 amino acids. CDR3 bases: TGTGCCAGCAGCCTAACGGGACAGGGGGCAAGGGAGACCCAGTACTTC. It encodes CASSLTGQGARETQYF.

The CDR3 sequence is CASNEGQSYGYTF. The CDR3 bases are TGTGCCAGCAATGAGGGACAGAGCTATGGCTACACCTTC. The V call is TRBV5-5, the J call TRBJ1-2; 7 bases line up with TRBD1. V shed 6 bases and J 4 bases; nucleotides not matched to a gene: 6. The germline V gene has CDR1 SGHKS and CDR2 YYEKEE (reference sequence). This CDR3 contains 13 residues.

The chain is built from TRBV7-2 and TRBJ2-3, with 9 bases fitting TRBD2. The germline V gene has CDR1 SGHTA and CDR2 FQGNSA. V shed 1 base, J shed 3 bases, and the junction held 11 bases outside the gene matches. This CDR3 spans 18 amino acids. In DNA form, the CDR3 reads TGTGCCAGCAGCTTAGTGGGGTTGGCGGGAGGGTGGACAGATACGCAGTATTTT. This sequence encodes CASSLVGLAGGWTDTQYF.

The chain links TRBV7-9 to TRBJ2-1; D may correspond to TRBD1 or TRBD2 (5 bases each). The germline V and J ends were trimmed by 5 bases and 6 bases, with 17 bases remaining between them. CDR1 and CDR2 (germline): SEHNR, FQNEAQ (reference sequence). The CDR3 is 15 residues long. For the CDR3, the DNA is TGTGCCAGCAGCGTTTGGGGGAGTGCCTCCAATGAGCAGTTCTTC. The encoded protein is CASSVWGSASNEQFF.

The gene calls are TRBV6-5 and TRBJ1-3; D is perhaps TRBD1 (5 bases). Germline lookup yields CDR1 MNHEY and CDR2 SVGAGI. This CDR3 comprises 14 residues. V was trimmed by 7 bases and J by 0 bases, leaving 10 bases between them. The CDR3 DNA reads as TGTGCCAGCAAGCAGGGACTCTCTGGAAACACCATATATTTT. Amino acid sequence: CASKQGLSGNTIYF.

The rearrangement uses TRBV27 and TRBJ1-2, with D maybe TRBD1 (6 bases). The germline CDR1 and CDR2 sequences are MNHEY and SMNVEV (reference sequence). The CDR3 loop spans 14 amino acids. The ends were cut back, 4 bases at V and 8 bases at J, with 17 bases in the middle. The CDR3 DNA is TGTGCCAGCAGTTCCCCTGCACAGGGTAAAGGCTACACCTTC. Its translation: CASSSPAQGKGYTF.

This clone has only one observation. The chain employs TRBV7-2 and TRBJ2-1; D gene uncertain. Germline CDR1 and CDR2: SGHTA and FQGNSA. The V end lost 8 bases, the J end lost 7 bases, and 18 bases lay between the germline ends. The CDR3 extends over 14 amino acids. CDR3 bases: TGTGCCAGCGCCCATGAGAGCGCGGCTAATGAGCAGTTCTTC. The encoded protein is CASAHESAANEQFF. The variable domain in full, with the rest retrieved from reference TRBV7-2 and TRBJ2-1, is GAGVSQSPSNKVTEKGKDVELRCDPISGHTALYWYRQSLGQGLEFLIYFQGNSAPDKSGLPSDRFSAERTGGSVSTLTIQRTQQEDSAVYLCASAHESAANEQFFGPGTRLTVL.

This clone was seen only once. The CDR3 sequence: CASSQDGLAGSNEQFF. CDR3 DNA sequence: TGCGCCAGCAGCCAAGATGGGCTAGCGGGAAGCAATGAGCAGTTCTTC. The chain uses TRBV4-3 and TRBJ2-1, with 9 bases lining up with TRBD2. The CDR3 covers 16 residues. After removal of 0 bases from V and 6 bases from J, the junction contained 6 bases not matched to a gene. CDR1 is LGHNA and CDR2 is YSLEER in the germline V gene.

The chain uses TRBV7-9 and TRBJ2-1, with D possibly matching TRBD2 (6 bases). Germline loops: CDR1 SEHNR, CDR2 FQNEAQ (reference sequence). This CDR3 spans 17 amino acids. Trimming removed 1 base at V and 0 bases at J, with 13 bases between. CDR3 protein: CASSLVGAGSSYNEQFF. In DNA, the CDR3 is TGTGCCAGCAGCTTAGTAGGGGCGGGGAGCTCCTACAATGAGCAGTTCTTC.

The CDR3 region is CASSFTGRSTEAFF. The CDR3 DNA is TGTGCCAGCAGCTTTACAGGGAGGAGCACTGAAGCTTTCTTT. This chain joins TRBV5-4 and TRBJ1-1; tentatively, D is TRBD1 (6 bases). Germline assignment: CDR1 SGHNT and CDR2 YYREEE (reference sequence). V shed 2 bases and J shed 4 bases, with 12 bases lying between them. The CDR3 length is 14 residues. Complete variable domain (other parts from reference TRBV5-4 and TRBJ1-1): ETGVTQSPTHLIKTRGQQVTLRCSSQSGHNTVSWYQQALGQGPQFIFQYYREEENGRGNFPPRFSGLQFPNYSSELNVNALELDDSALYLCASSFTGRSTEAFFGQGTRLTVV.

Only a few counts were recorded for this clone. The V and J genes are TRBV28 and TRBJ2-5; D not certain. Trimming removed 4 bases from V and 5 bases from J, with 8 bases in between. The CDR3 covers 12 residues. The germline V gene encodes CDR1 MDHEN and CDR2 SYDVKM. CDR3 bases: TGTGCCAGCAGTTCACGAGGTGAGACCCAGTACTTC. It encodes CASSSRGETQYF.

This clone was recorded only once. This chain uses TRBV18 with TRBJ2-7, with 7 bases aligning to TRBD1. The CDR3 contains 15 residues. The germline gives CDR1 KGHSH, CDR2 LQKENI. The V gene end was trimmed by 1 base and the J gene end by 6 bases; junction bases not matched to a gene: 9. DNA of the CDR3: TGTGCCAGCTCACCACGCAGGGGGAATCTCTCCGAGCAGTACTTC. This translates into CASSPRRGNLSEQYF.